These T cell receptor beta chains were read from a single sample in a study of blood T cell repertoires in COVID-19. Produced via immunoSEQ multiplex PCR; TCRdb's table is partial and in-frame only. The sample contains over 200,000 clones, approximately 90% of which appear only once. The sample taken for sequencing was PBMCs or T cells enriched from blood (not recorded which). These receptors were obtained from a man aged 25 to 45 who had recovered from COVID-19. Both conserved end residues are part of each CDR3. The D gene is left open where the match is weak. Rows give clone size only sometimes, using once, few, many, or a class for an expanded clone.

TGTGCCAGCTCGCCCCGGGACAGACAATTATTCTCTGGGGCCAACGTCCTGACTTTC CASSPRDRQLFSGANVLTF TRBV18 NA TRBJ2-6 TRBD1
TGTGCCAGCAGTCGAGGGACAGCCTCTCGAACCTACGAGCAGTACTTC CASSRGTASRTYEQYF TRBV6-6 NA TRBJ2-7 TRBD1
TGTGCCAGCAGCCCCCGGGCAGATACGCAGTATTTT CASSPRADTQYF TRBV7-9 NA TRBJ2-3 NA
TGTGCCAGCAGCGTAGCAGCGGGGGAACAAGAGACCCAGTACTTC CASSVAAGEQETQYF TRBV9 NA TRBJ2-5 TRBD2
TGTGCCAGCACCCTGTCGACAGGGGGCGAAAAACTGTTTTTT CASTLSTGGEKLFF TRBV3-1/TRBV3-2 NA TRBJ1-4 TRBD1
TGTGCCAGCGCCCCCGGGAGCCATTCCTCCTACGAGCAGTACTTC CASAPGSHSSYEQYF TRBV14 NA TRBJ2-7 NA
TGTGCCAGCAGTTTATCCGCACAGCCGCAGTACTTC CASSLSAQPQYF TRBV28 NA TRBJ2-7 NA
TGTGCCACCAGTGCGGCGACAGGGGGCAATGAGCAGTTCTTC CATSAATGGNEQFF TRBV24-1 once TRBJ2-1 TRBD1
TGTGCCTGGAGTGCGGACTATGGAACAGCTTTTTACGAGCAGTACTTC CAWSADYGTAFYEQYF TRBV30 NA TRBJ2-7 NA
TGTGCCAGCAGTTTCAGGACAGGGTTTAACAATGAGCAGTTCTTC CASSFRTGFNNEQFF TRBV7-9 many TRBJ2-1 TRBD1
TGTGCCAGCAATCGAGGGCCGCAGGGGGACTATGGCTACACCTTC CASNRGPQGDYGYTF TRBV3-1/TRBV3-2 NA TRBJ1-2 TRBD1
TGTGCCAGCAGCGTAGGCTGGGAGGATGGGTCAGATACGCAGTATTTT CASSVGWEDGSDTQYF TRBV9 NA TRBJ2-3 NA
TGCGCCAGCAGCCACCCCGACAGGAAGAATCAGCCCCAGCATTTT CASSHPDRKNQPQHF TRBV4-1 NA TRBJ1-5 NA
TGTGCCACCAAGGGACAGCCGAACACTGAAGCTTTCTTT CATKGQPNTEAFF TRBV24-1 NA TRBJ1-1 TRBD1
TGTGCCACCAGACGACTAGATTCTAACGAGCAGTACTTC CATRRLDSNEQYF TRBV15 NA TRBJ2-7 NA
TGTGCCAGCAGCACCAGACAGGGGTCGTACGAGCAGTACTTC CASSTRQGSYEQYF TRBV7-2 NA TRBJ2-7 TRBD1
TGTGCCAGCAGCCGGGGACAGGGAAGAACTGAAGCTTTCTTT CASSRGQGRTEAFF TRBV5-5 once TRBJ1-1 TRBD1
TGTGCCAGCAGTTTATCCCTAGCGGCCCCGGGGAATGAGCAGTTCTTC CASSLSLAAPGNEQFF TRBV27 NA TRBJ2-1 TRBD2
TGTGCCAGCAGCCGACAGGGGATGTCCTACAATGAGCAGTTCTTC CASSRQGMSYNEQFF TRBV11-3 NA TRBJ2-1 TRBD1
TGTGCCAGCAGTGCGCCCTTTCTCCCAGTTCAGTTCTTC CASSAPFLPVQFF TRBV2 few TRBJ2-1 NA
TGTGCCACCAGCCCGAAGGGACTAGGGGAGGCCAACGTCCTGACTTTC CATSPKGLGEANVLTF TRBV15 NA TRBJ2-6 TRBD2
TGCAGTGCTAGTCTGCTAGCGGGCTCCCGTTCCCCTCGGGATACGCAGTATTTT CSASLLAGSRSPRDTQYF TRBV20-1 NA TRBJ2-3 TRBD2
TGTGCCAGCAGCTTATTTCCCACTACTTTATCCTACGAGCAGTACTTC CASSLFPTTLSYEQYF TRBV11-2 NA TRBJ2-7 NA
TGTGCCAGTAGTATGGGACTAGCGGGCAATGAGCAGTTCTTC CASSMGLAGNEQFF TRBV19 many TRBJ2-1 TRBD2
TGTGCCAGCGGAAGGGGCGGATTAGAAGCTTTCTTT CASGRGGLEAFF TRBV6-5 NA TRBJ1-1 NA
TGTGCCAGCAGATCAACAGGGTTCGGGAATGAGCAGTTCTTC CASRSTGFGNEQFF TRBV7-8 NA TRBJ2-1 NA
TGTGCCTGGAGTGTGTCCAGTCGTAGCAATCAGCCCCAGCATTTT CAWSVSSRSNQPQHF TRBV30 NA TRBJ1-5 NA
TGTGCCAGCACTTACCCCCACAGCTACGAGCAGTACTTC CASTYPHSYEQYF TRBV6-2/TRBV6-3 NA TRBJ2-7 NA
TGTGCCAGCAGCTTGACAGGGGGACCCCTCCACTTT CASSLTGGPLHF TRBV7-8 NA TRBJ1-6 TRBD1